These 11 T cell receptor beta chains were all obtained from the same sample, sequenced in a study of cytomegalovirus exposure and HLA in healthy donors. The PCR employed 60 Vbeta primers together with 13 Jbeta primers. Generated by immunoSEQ multiplex PCR, the TCRdb table keeps only in-frame clones and is missing some. The data contain 110,000 to 150,000 clones, approximately 84% of them singletons. What was sequenced was PBMCs. These receptors were obtained from a woman in her sixties or seventies in good health and CMV-seropositive.

This chain uses TRBV4-1 with TRBJ2-5; D call uncertain. The CDR3 consists of 14 residues. Germline V gives CDR1 MGHRA, CDR2 YSYEKL. Trimming shortened V by 0 bases and J by 6 bases, and 11 bases separated the two germline ends. CDR3 region: CASSQDPDPKTQYF. As DNA, the CDR3 is TGCGCCAGCAGCCAAGATCCAGATCCGAAGACCCAGTACTTC.

V gene TRBV10-3 combines with J gene TRBJ1-5, with 9 nucleotides matching TRBD1. After removal of 3 bases from V and 4 bases from J, the junction contained 4 bases not matched to a gene. CDR3 length: 15 residues. Per germline, CDR1 ENHRY and CDR2 SYGVKD. CDR3 bases: TGTGCCATCAGTGAAAGTGGACAGGGGAATCAGCCCCAGCATTTT. Its protein is CAISESGQGNQPQHF.

The chain couples TRBV28 to TRBJ2-1; possible D gene TRBD1, 5 bases. The CDR3 consists of 11 residues. Per germline, CDR1 MDHEN and CDR2 SYDVKM. V dropped 6 bases and J dropped 12 bases, with 12 bases sitting between them. As DNA, the CDR3 is TGTGCCAGCAGGCAGGGTGGGGTGCAGTTCTTC. It codes for CASRQGGVQFF.

A few counts support this clone. The chain joins TRBV18 to TRBJ2-5; the match to TRBD2 covers 7 bases. The V gene's germline CDR1 is KGHSH and CDR2 LQKENI. V shed 10 bases and J 4 bases; nucleotides not matched to a gene: 9. This CDR3 spans 13 amino acids. The CDR3 nucleotides read TGTGCCACAACGAGGGGAGGGCGAGAGACCCAGTACTTC. Protein product: CATTRGGRETQYF.

This rearrangement joins TRBV19 to TRBJ2-7; 9 bases align to TRBD1. The ends lost 4 bases at V and 2 bases at J; junction bases unmatched: 9. CDR3 length: 16 residues. Germline CDR1 reads LNHDA; CDR2 reads SQIVND (reference sequence). This CDR3 reads CASSTNRDRDAYEQYF. The CDR3 region has the DNA TGTGCCAGTAGTACCAACCGGGACAGGGACGCCTACGAGCAGTACTTC.

The chain uses TRBV7-9 and TRBJ1-2; D is unclear. The length of the CDR3 is 13 residues. The germline CDR1 and CDR2 sequences are SEHNR and FQNEAQ (reference sequence). The germline V and J ends were trimmed by 5 bases and 5 bases, with 12 bases remaining between them. DNA for the CDR3: TGTGCCAGCAGCCGAGAGCTGATATATGGCTACACCTTC. It yields the protein CASSRELIYGYTF.

The rearrangement uses TRBV7-2 and TRBJ1-2, with a possible D match to TRBD1 (6 bases). V was shortened by 7 bases and J by 6 bases, with 18 bases between the two germline ends. CDR3 length equals 14 residues. CDR1 SGHTA and CDR2 FQGNSA come from the germline V gene. The CDR3 protein is CASKFTGSRDGYTF. CDR3 nucleotides: TGTGCCAGCAAATTCACAGGGTCCCGGGATGGCTACACCTTC.

The CDR3 reads CASSLGTSGSEQYF. DNA for the CDR3: TGTGCCAGCAGTTTAGGGACTAGCGGGAGCGAGCAGTACTTC. The rearrangement uses TRBV28 and TRBJ2-7; 14 bases are a match to TRBD2. This CDR3 contains 14 residues. Germline lookup yields CDR1 MDHEN and CDR2 SYDVKM. J was trimmed by 6 bases and V by 2 bases; bases with no gene match: 0. Full variable domain (rest looked up from reference TRBV28 and TRBJ2-7): DVKVTQSSRYLVKRTGEKVFLECVQDMDHENMFWYRQDPGLGLRLIYFSYDVKMKEKGDIPEGYSVSREKKERFSLILESASTNQTSMYLCASSLGTSGSEQYFGPGTRLTVT.

DNA for the CDR3: TGTGCCAGCAAGACTAGCGGGAGCTCAGATACGCAGTATTTT. Translation gives CASKTSGSSDTQYF. This chain joins TRBV2 and TRBJ2-3; 12 bases agree with TRBD2. The CDR3 is 14 residues long. V shed 7 bases and J 4 bases; nucleotides not matched to a gene: 3. Germline CDR1 SNHLY, CDR2 FYNNEI.

The chain joins TRBV7-9 to TRBJ2-5; 9 bases agree with TRBD1. The J call is uncertain, as TRBJ2-7 better fits the DNA end. This CDR3 is built from 13 residues. Germline CDR1 is SEHNR and CDR2 is FQNEAQ (reference sequence). For the CDR3, the DNA is TGTGCCAGCAGGGACAGGGGCACCTACGAGCAGTACTTC. Its protein is CASRDRGTYEQYF.

This clone has just one count. The V and J genes are TRBV13 and TRBJ1-3; weak D call: TRBD1 (5 bases). Germline CDR1 PRHDT, CDR2 FYEKMQ (reference sequence). Trimming cost V 3 bases and J 0 bases, with 9 bases left between them. CDR3 length: 15 amino acids. CDR3 protein: CASSFMTVSGNTIYF. The CDR3 DNA reads TGTGCCAGCAGCTTCATGACAGTCTCTGGAAACACCATATATTTT. Together with reference TRBV13 and TRBJ1-3, the CDR3 gives the full variable domain: AAGVIQSPRHLIKEKRETATLKCYPIPRHDTVYWYQQGPGQDPQFLISFYEKMQSDKGSIPDRFSAQQFSDYHSELNMSSLELGDSALYFCASSFMTVSGNTIYFGEGSWLTVV.